Shown below are 7 T cell receptor beta chains from a single sample sequenced in a study of blood T cell repertoires in COVID-19. Profiling relied on immunoSEQ multiplex PCR, and the TCRdb table lists in-frame clones only, not all of them. The data show some 330,000 clones, about 90% seen once. Sequencing was carried out using peripheral blood. These receptors all stem from a woman in her twenties or thirties with COVID-19, enrolled during active disease.

The chain is built from TRBV5-1 and TRBJ1-2; D is perhaps TRBD1 (5 bases). This CDR3 spans 13 amino acids. The germline CDR1 and CDR2 sequences are SGHRS and YFSETQ. Trimming removed 0 bases from V and 9 bases from J, with 12 bases in between. The CDR3 sequence: CASSLGQGDSYTF. The CDR3 coding sequence is TGCGCCAGCAGCTTGGGTCAGGGTGATAGCTACACCTTC.

This clone showed up just once. This chain links TRBV4-2 with TRBJ1-6; TRBD1 matches at 9 bases. The germline CDR1 and CDR2 sequences are LGHNA and YNFKEQ. J was trimmed by 9 bases and V by 4 bases; bases with no gene match: 10. The CDR3 has 16 residues. CDR3 amino acids: CASSPGQGFGFSPLHF. In DNA form, the CDR3 reads TGTGCCAGCAGCCCAGGACAGGGGTTTGGGTTTTCACCCCTCCACTTT.

The V gene is TRBV5-1, the J gene TRBJ2-1; TRBD1 might be the D (6 bases). This CDR3 is 14 amino acids long. From germline, CDR1 is SGHRS and CDR2 YFSETQ. Trimming took off 4 bases at V and 1 base at J, with 9 bases between the two ends. CDR3 amino acids: CASSAGQSYNEQFF. CDR3 coding DNA: TGCGCCAGCAGCGCTGGACAGTCCTACAATGAGCAGTTCTTC.

This chain connects TRBV7-6 to TRBJ2-1; possible D gene TRBD1, 5 bases. Germline V gene lookup returns CDR1 SGHVS and CDR2 FNYEAQ. Trimming stripped 5 bases from V and 6 bases from J, with 14 bases between. The CDR3 runs 14 residues. As DNA, the CDR3 is TGTGCCAGCAGCCATTTGACAGAGTCCAATGAGCAGTTCTTC. It encodes CASSHLTESNEQFF.

This clone was seen only a few times. The J gene is TRBJ2-1, the V gene TRBV6-4; 8 bases are shared with TRBD2. Germline V CDR1 and CDR2: MRHNA, SNTAGT. The trim removed 8 bases at V and 8 bases at J, leaving 14 bases unmatched. This CDR3 is built from 15 residues. This chain's CDR3 is CASGLEAGGRHEQFF. In DNA form, the CDR3 reads TGTGCCAGCGGTCTAGAGGCGGGGGGCCGTCATGAGCAGTTCTTC.

This chain connects TRBV27 to TRBJ2-7, with a weak D call TRBD1 (7 bases). The germline CDR1 and CDR2 sequences are MNHEY and SMNVEV (reference sequence). The V gene lost 3 bases and the J gene lost 4 bases, with 13 bases spanning the gap. CDR3 length: 14 amino acids. The chain's CDR3 is CASSFGGTVYEQYF. The CDR3 nucleotides read TGTGCCAGCAGTTTTGGGGGGACAGTTTACGAGCAGTACTTC.

This clone was found once. V usage is TRBV7-8 and J usage is TRBJ1-1; TRBD1 matches at 10 bases. Trimming took 5 bases from V and 11 from J; bases not matched to a gene: 14. The CDR3 is 15 residues long. Per germline, CDR1 SGHVS and CDR2 FQNEAQ. CDR3 loop: CASSTRSRDRGRAFF. For the CDR3, the DNA is TGTGCCAGCAGCACCCGATCCCGGGACAGGGGACGCGCTTTCTTT. The variable domain in full, completed from reference TRBV7-8 and TRBJ1-1, reads GAGVSQSPRYKVAKRGQDVALRCDPISGHVSLFWYQQALGQGPEFLTYFQNEAQLDKSGLPSDRFFAERPEGSVSTLKIQRTQQEDSAVYLCASSTRSRDRGRAFFGQGTRLTVV.